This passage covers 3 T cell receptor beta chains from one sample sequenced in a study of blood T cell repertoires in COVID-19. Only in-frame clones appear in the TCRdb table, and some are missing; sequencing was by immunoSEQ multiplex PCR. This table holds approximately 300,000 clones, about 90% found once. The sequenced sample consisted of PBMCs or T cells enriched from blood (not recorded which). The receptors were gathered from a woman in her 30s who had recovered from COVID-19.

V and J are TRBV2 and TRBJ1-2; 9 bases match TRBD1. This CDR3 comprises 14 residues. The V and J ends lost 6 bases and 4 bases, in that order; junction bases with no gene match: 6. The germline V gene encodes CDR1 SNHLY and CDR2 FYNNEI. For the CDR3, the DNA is TGTGCCAGCAGAGACCCGACAGGGGGCTATGGCTACACCTTC. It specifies CASRDPTGGYGYTF.

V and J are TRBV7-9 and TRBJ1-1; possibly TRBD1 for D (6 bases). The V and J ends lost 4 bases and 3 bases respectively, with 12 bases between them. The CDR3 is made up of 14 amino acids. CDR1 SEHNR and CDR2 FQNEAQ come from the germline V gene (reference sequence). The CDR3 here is CASSSPGADTEAFF. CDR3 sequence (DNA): TGTGCCAGCAGCTCCCCAGGGGCCGACACTGAAGCTTTCTTT.

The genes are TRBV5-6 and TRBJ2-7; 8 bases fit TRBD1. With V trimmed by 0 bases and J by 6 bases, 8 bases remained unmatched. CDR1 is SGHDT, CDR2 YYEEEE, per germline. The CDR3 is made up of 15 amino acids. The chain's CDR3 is CASSLAGTGSTEQYF. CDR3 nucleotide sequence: TGTGCCAGCAGCTTGGCCGGGACAGGTTCGACCGAGCAGTACTTC.